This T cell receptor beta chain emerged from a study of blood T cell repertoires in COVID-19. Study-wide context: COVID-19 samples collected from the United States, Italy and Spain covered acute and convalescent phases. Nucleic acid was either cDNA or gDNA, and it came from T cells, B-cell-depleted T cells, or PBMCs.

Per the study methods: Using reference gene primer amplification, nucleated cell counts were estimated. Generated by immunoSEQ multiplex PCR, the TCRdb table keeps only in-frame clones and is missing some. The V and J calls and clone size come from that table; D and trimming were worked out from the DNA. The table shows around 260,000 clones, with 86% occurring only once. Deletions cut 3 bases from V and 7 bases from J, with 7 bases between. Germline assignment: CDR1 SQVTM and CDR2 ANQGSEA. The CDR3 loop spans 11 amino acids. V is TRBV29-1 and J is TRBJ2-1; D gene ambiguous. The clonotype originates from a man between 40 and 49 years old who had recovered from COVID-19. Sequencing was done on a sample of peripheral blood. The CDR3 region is CSVDGRNEQFF. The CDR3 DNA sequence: TGCAGCGTTGACGGCAGGAATGAGCAGTTCTTC.